These 10 T cell receptor beta chains came from one sample sequenced in a study of blood T cell repertoires in COVID-19. Sequencing was performed with immunoSEQ multiplex PCR; in TCRdb, only in-frame clones are kept and a portion is missing. This table has about 110,000 clones, more than 70% appearing once. Sequencing was done on a sample of peripheral blood. The source is a woman aged 45-65 years with acute or convalescent COVID-19.

This clone has a handful of counts. The chain has TRBV5-1 and TRBJ2-1, with unresolved D. Trimming cost V 0 bases and J 0 bases, with 10 bases left between them. Germline loops: CDR1 SGHRS, CDR2 YFSETQ. The CDR3 consists of 16 residues. CDR3 in amino acids: CASSLDAAYSYNEQFF. CDR3 nucleotides: TGCGCCAGCAGCTTGGATGCGGCTTACTCCTACAATGAGCAGTTCTTC. Drawing the rest from reference TRBV5-1 and TRBJ2-1, the complete variable domain is KAGVTQTPRYLIKTRGQQVTLSCSPISGHRSVSWYQQTPGQGLQFLFEYFSETQRNKGNFPGRFSGRQFSNSRSEMNVSTLELGDSALYLCASSLDAAYSYNEQFFGPGTRLTVL.

The CDR3 sequence: CASSGPLPANEQFF. CDR3 bases: TGTGCCAGCAGTGGGCCCCTCCCCGCCAATGAGCAGTTCTTC. J is TRBJ2-1 and V is TRBV25-1; no firm D call. This CDR3 contains 14 residues. V was cut by 4 bases and J by 6 bases, with 13 bases left in between. Germline CDR1 reads MGHDK; CDR2 reads SYGVNS.

The chain couples TRBV19 to TRBJ1-2; D unresolved. The CDR3 has 16 residues. Trimming cost V 3 bases and J 4 bases, with 18 bases left between them. The germline V gene has CDR1 LNHDA and CDR2 SQIVND (reference sequence). The CDR3 sequence is CASSMGLGGGPYGYTF. The CDR3 DNA is TGTGCCAGTAGTATGGGTTTGGGAGGAGGCCCCTATGGCTACACCTTC.

This chain joins TRBV6-1 and TRBJ2-5; TRBD2 aligns across 9 bases. Trimming took 2 bases from V and 4 from J; bases not matched to a gene: 8. The CDR3 sequence is 16 residues long. In germline, CDR1 is MNHNS, CDR2 SASEGT. The CDR3 here is CASSEWGGRALETQYF. CDR3 nucleotides: TGTGCCAGCAGTGAATGGGGCGGGAGGGCCTTAGAGACCCAGTACTTC.

The chain combines TRBV6-5 with TRBJ1-1, with D possibly matching TRBD1 (5 bases). With 6 bases removed from V and 2 bases from J, the gap between germline ends came to 16 bases. Germline CDR1 and CDR2: MNHEY and SVGAGI. This CDR3 has 15 residues. CDR3 nucleotides: TGTGCCAGCAGCCCCCATGGGGCTGTAAACACTGAAGCTTTCTTT. It encodes CASSPHGAVNTEAFF.

The V and J genes are TRBV9 and TRBJ1-1, with 7 bases that match TRBD1. This CDR3 spans 19 amino acids. V was pared by 0 bases and J by 1 base, with 15 bases of the junction left unmatched. CDR1 is SGDLS, CDR2 YYNGEE, per germline. The CDR3 DNA is TGTGCCAGCAGCGTAGCAAGAGGGGGCGAATGGAGAGCGAACACTGAAGCTTTCTTT. It yields the protein CASSVARGGEWRANTEAFF.

This chain links TRBV7-9 with TRBJ2-3, with D tentatively TRBD2 (5 bases). This CDR3 has 15 residues. V was trimmed by 1 base and J by 2 bases, leaving 10 bases between them. CDR1 is SEHNR, CDR2 FQNEAQ, per germline (reference sequence). Written as DNA, the CDR3 is TGTGCCAGCAGCTTAGGGAGAGGGCACACAGATACGCAGTATTTT. Translated: CASSLGRGHTDTQYF.

The table lists this clone with a count of one. The chain is built from TRBV4-2 and TRBJ2-1; 7 bases match TRBD2. Trimming took 1 base from V and 16 from J; bases not matched to a gene: 16. The CDR3 totals 15 residues. Germline loops: CDR1 LGHNA, CDR2 YNFKEQ. This chain's CDR3 is CASSQASGAPRPHFF. CDR3 nucleotides: TGTGCCAGCAGCCAAGCAAGCGGGGCCCCCCGTCCTCATTTCTTC.

This clone has a handful of counts. This chain connects TRBV28 to TRBJ1-1, with D possibly matching TRBD1 (6 bases). Trimming removed 5 bases at V and 1 base at J, with 17 bases between. This CDR3 spans 16 amino acids. Germline loops: CDR1 MDHEN, CDR2 SYDVKM. The CDR3 region is CASSVTGTPENTEAFF. The CDR3 DNA is TGTGCCAGCAGTGTAACCGGGACACCCGAGAACACTGAAGCTTTCTTT.

In this sample, this clone turned up a few times. V usage is TRBV27 and J usage is TRBJ1-4, with TRBD1 matching over 9 bases. Germline-derived CDR1 and CDR2 are MNHEY and SMNVEV (reference sequence). The CDR3 contains 13 residues. V lost 5 bases to trimming and J lost 10 bases; unmatched junction nucleotides: 5. This chain's CDR3 is CASSGTTGGKLFF. In DNA form, the CDR3 reads TGTGCCAGCAGTGGAACGACAGGGGGAAAACTGTTTTTT.